The clone carrying this T cell receptor (beta chain) was seen only a few times. The target antigen is unknown. CDR1 and CDR2 from the germline V gene are KGHDR and SFDVKD. CDR3 length equals 13 residues. With 1 base removed from V and 5 bases from J, the gap between germline ends came to 6 bases. This sample was taken from a study of T-cell memory formation after mild COVID-19. General observations from the study: Within pre-infection memory, some responding clones were found, suggesting cross-reactive memory joined.

TCRdb used MiXCR to reprocess the 5' RACE reads, holding one entry per CDR3 protein. The table lists roughly 600,000 distinct CDR3 sequences, approximately 18% of them singletons. The sequence was obtained from an adult woman who had mild COVID-19 (a few samples of this study predate the infection). Cell type and time point are not known. This chain links TRBV24-1 with TRBJ2-3; D unclear. Sequenced sample: PBMCs or a T cell subset sorted from them (not recorded which). CDR3 sequence: CATSDFPQDTQYF. CDR3 DNA sequence: TGTGCCACCAGTGATTTTCCTCAAGATACGCAGTATTTT.